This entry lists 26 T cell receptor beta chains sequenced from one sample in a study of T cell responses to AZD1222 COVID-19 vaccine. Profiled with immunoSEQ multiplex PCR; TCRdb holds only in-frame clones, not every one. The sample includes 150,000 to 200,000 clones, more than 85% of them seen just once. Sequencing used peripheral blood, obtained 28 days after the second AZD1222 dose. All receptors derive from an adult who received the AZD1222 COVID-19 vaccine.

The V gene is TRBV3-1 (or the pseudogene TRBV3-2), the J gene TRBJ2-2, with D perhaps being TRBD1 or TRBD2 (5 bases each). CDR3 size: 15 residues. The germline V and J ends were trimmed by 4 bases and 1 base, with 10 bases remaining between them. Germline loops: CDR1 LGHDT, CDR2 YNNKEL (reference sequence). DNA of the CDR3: TGTGCCAGCAGCCCCCGGGACCAGAACACCGGGGAGCTGTTTTTT. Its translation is CASSPRDQNTGELFF.

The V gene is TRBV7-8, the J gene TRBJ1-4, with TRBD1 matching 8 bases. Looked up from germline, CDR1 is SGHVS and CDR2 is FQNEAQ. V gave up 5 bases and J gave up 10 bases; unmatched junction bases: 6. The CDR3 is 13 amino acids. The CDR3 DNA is TGTGCCAGCAGCCGAGGACAGGGTGGAAAACTGTTTTTT. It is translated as CASSRGQGGKLFF.

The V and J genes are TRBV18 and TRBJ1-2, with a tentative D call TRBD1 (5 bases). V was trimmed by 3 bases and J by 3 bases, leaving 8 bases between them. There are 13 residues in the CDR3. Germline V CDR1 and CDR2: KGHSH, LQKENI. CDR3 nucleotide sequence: TGTGCCAGCTCACCGGGGGGGGACTATGGCTACACCTTC. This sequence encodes CASSPGGDYGYTF. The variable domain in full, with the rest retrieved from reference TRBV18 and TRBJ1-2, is NAGVMQNPRHLVRRRGQEARLRCSPMKGHSHVYWYRQLPEEGLKFMVYLQKENIIDESGMPKERFSAEFPKEGPSILRIQQVVRGDSAAYFCASSPGGDYGYTFGSGTRLTVV.

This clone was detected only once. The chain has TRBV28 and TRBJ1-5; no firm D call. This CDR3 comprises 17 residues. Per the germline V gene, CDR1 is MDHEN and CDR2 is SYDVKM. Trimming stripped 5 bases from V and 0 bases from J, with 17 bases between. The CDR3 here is CASSPNFAVGSNQPQHF. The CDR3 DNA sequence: TGTGCCAGCAGTCCCAATTTTGCAGTAGGTAGCAATCAGCCCCAGCATTTT.

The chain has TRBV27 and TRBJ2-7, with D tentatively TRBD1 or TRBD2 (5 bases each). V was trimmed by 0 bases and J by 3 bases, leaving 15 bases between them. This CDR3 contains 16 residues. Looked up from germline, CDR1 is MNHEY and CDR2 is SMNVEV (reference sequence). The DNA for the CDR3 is TGTGCCAGCAGTTTATCTTGGGGGTCCCTCCTCTACGAGCAGTACTTC. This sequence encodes CASSLSWGSLLYEQYF.

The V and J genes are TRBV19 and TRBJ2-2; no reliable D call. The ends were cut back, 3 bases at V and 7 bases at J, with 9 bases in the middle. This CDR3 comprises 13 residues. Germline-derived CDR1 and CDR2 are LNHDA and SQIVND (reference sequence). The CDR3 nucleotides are TGTGCCAGTAGTATTCCTTCTAACGGGGAGCTGTTTTTT. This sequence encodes CASSIPSNGELFF.

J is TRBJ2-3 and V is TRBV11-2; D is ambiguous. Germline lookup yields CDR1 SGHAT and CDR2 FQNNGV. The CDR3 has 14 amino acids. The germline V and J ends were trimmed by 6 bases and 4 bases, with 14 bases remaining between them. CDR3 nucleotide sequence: TGTGCCAGCAGTTTAACGTTTCGTCCAGATACGCAGTATTTT. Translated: CASSLTFRPDTQYF.

The CDR3 spells CASSGWGDSGNTIYF. CDR3 DNA: TGTGCCAGCAGTGGATGGGGCGACTCTGGAAACACCATATATTTT. This chain uses TRBV28 with TRBJ1-3; tentatively, D is TRBD1 (5 bases). The V gene lost 5 bases and the J gene lost 0 bases, with 11 bases spanning the gap. CDR3 length equals 15 residues. Germline CDR1 MDHEN, CDR2 SYDVKM.

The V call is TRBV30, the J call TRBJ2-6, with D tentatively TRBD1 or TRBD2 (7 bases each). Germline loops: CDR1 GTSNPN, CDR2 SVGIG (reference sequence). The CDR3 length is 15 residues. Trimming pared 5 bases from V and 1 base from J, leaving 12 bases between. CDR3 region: CAWDREGSGANVLTF. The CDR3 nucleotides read TGTGCCTGGGACAGGGAGGGATCTGGGGCCAACGTCCTGACTTTC.

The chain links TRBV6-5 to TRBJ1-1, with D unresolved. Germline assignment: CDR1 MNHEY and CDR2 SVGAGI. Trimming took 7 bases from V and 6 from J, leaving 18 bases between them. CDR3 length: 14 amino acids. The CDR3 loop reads CASIGRIGKAEAFF. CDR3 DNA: TGTGCCAGCATTGGGCGAATTGGGAAAGCTGAAGCTTTCTTT.

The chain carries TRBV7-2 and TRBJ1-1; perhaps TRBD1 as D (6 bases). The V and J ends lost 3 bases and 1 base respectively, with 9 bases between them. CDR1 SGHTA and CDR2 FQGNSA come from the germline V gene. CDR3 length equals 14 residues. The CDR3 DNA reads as TGTGCCAGCAGCTTTACGGGGGCGAACACTGAAGCTTTCTTT. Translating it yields CASSFTGANTEAFF.

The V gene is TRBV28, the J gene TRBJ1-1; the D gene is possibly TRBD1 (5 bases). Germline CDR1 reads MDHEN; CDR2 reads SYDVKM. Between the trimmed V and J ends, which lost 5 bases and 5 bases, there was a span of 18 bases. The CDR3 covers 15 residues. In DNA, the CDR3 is TGTGCCAGCAGTACTCCCCTGGGGGGGGATACTGAAGCTTTCTTT. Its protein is CASSTPLGGDTEAFF.

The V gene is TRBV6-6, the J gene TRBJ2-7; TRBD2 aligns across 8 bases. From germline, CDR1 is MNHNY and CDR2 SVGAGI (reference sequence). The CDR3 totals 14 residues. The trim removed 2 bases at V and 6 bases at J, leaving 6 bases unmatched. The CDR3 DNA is TGTGCCAGCAGTTACAAAGCGGGAGCTGGCGAGCAGTACTTC. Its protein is CASSYKAGAGEQYF.

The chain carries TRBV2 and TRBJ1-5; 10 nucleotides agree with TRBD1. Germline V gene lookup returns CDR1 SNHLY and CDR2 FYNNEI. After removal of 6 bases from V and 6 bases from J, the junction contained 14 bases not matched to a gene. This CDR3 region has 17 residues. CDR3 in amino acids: CASRRTGGTKDLQPQHF. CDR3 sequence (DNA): TGTGCCAGCAGAAGGACAGGGGGTACTAAAGATCTTCAGCCCCAGCATTTT.

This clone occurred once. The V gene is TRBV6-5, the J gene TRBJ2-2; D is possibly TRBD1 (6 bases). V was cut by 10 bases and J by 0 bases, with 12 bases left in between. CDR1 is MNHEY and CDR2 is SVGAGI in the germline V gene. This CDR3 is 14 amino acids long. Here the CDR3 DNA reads TGTGCCACCGGGACAATCGCGAACACCGGGGAGCTGTTTTTT. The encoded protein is CATGTIANTGELFF.

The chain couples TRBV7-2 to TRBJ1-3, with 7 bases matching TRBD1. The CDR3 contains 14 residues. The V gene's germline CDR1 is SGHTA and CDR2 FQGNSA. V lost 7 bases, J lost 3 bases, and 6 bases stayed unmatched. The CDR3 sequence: CASNSGTDGNTIYF. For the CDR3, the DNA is TGTGCCAGCAACTCCGGGACAGATGGAAACACCATATATTTT.

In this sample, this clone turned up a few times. The CDR3 region is CSVVRDRNTEAFF. For the CDR3, the DNA is TGCAGCGTTGTTAGGGACAGAAACACTGAAGCTTTCTTT. The V gene is TRBV29-1, the J gene TRBJ1-1; 7 bases line up with TRBD1. This CDR3 comprises 13 residues. J lost 2 bases, V lost 4 bases, and 4 bases had no gene match. Germline CDR1 and CDR2: SQVTM and ANQGSEA.

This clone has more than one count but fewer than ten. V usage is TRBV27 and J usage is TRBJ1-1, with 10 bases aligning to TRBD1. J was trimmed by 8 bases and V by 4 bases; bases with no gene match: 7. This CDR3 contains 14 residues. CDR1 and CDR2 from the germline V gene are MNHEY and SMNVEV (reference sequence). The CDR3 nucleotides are TGTGCCAGCAGTTCCTGGACAGGGGGTCGGGAAGCTTTCTTT. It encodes CASSSWTGGREAFF.

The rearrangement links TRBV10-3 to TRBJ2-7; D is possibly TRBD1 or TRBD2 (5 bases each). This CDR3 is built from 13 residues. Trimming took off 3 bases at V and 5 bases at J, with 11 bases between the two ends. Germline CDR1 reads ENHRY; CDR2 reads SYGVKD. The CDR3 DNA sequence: TGTGCCATCAGTGAAGTATGGGGGAACGAGCAGTACTTC. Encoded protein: CAISEVWGNEQYF.

CDR3 bases: TGTGCCAGCAGCTTAAGTCTCGTCGCGGGGGGTCTTTACAATGAGCAGTTCTTC. This codes for CASSLSLVAGGLYNEQFF. V and J are TRBV7-6 and TRBJ2-1; 8 bases are a match to TRBD2. Germline V gene data show CDR1 as SGHVS and CDR2 as FNYEAQ. V gave up 2 bases and J gave up 4 bases; unmatched junction bases: 13. The CDR3 is made up of 18 amino acids.

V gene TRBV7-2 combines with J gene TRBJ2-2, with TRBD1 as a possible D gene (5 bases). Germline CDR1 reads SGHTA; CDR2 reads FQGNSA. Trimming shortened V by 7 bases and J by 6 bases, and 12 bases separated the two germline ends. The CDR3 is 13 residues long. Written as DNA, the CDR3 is TGTGCCAGCAACTTCAGGGCGGCCGGGGAGCTGTTTTTT. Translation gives CASNFRAAGELFF.

CDR3 protein: CASSPGSTIREQFF. DNA for the CDR3: TGTGCCAGTAGTCCGGGGAGCACAATCAGAGAGCAGTTCTTC. V usage is TRBV19 and J usage is TRBJ2-1; tentatively, D is TRBD2 (5 bases). This CDR3 is built from 14 residues. The V gene lost 5 bases and the J gene lost 10 bases, with 18 bases spanning the gap. The germline V gene has CDR1 LNHDA and CDR2 SQIVND (reference sequence).

The CDR3 sequence is CASSTDVASRDNEQFF. The CDR3 DNA reads as TGCGCCAGCAGCACGGATGTAGCTAGCCGGGACAATGAGCAGTTCTTC. The rearrangement links TRBV5-1 to TRBJ2-1, with D possibly TRBD2 on 5 matching bases. The V gene lost 4 bases and the J gene lost 5 bases, with 19 bases spanning the gap. Germline V CDR1 and CDR2: SGHRS, YFSETQ. The length of the CDR3 is 16 residues. The variable domain in full, completed from reference TRBV5-1 and TRBJ2-1, reads KAGVTQTPRYLIKTRGQQVTLSCSPISGHRSVSWYQQTPGQGLQFLFEYFSETQRNKGNFPGRFSGRQFSNSRSEMNVSTLELGDSALYLCASSTDVASRDNEQFFGPGTRLTVL.

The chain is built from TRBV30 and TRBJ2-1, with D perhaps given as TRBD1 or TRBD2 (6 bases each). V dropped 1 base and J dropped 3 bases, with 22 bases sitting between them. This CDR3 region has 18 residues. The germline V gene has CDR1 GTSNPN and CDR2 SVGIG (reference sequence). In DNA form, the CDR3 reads TGTGCCTGGAGTGAGAGGGGGAGGCCCTCCGCGAACTACAATGAGCAGTTCTTC. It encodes CAWSERGRPSANYNEQFF.

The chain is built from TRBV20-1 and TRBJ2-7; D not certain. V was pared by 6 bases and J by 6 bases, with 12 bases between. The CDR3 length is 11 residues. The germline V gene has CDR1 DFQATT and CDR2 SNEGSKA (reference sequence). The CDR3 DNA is TGCAGTGCCTTCCCTGTCTCCGAGCAGTACTTC. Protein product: CSAFPVSEQYF.

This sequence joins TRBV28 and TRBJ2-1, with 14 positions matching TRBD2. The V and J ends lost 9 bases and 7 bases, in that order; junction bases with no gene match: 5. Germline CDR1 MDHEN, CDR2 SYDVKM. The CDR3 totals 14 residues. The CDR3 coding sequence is TGTGCCAGTGGGACTAGCGGGAGTAGAAATGAGCAGTTCTTC. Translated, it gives CASGTSGSRNEQFF.